This entry lists 5 T cell receptor beta chains sequenced from one sample in a study of cytomegalovirus exposure and HLA in healthy donors. The PCR contained 60 Vbeta and 13 Jbeta primers. The data were produced by immunoSEQ multiplex PCR, yet TCRdb's version contains in-frame clones alone and is incomplete. The sample holds fewer than 100,000 clones, more than 75% seen once. Sequencing input: PBMCs. The receptors originated from a woman aged 55-70 years in good health and CMV-seronegative.

The chain recombines TRBV10-3 with TRBJ2-3; TRBD1 matches 7 bases. The V gene's germline CDR1 is ENHRY and CDR2 SYGVKD. The V gene end was trimmed by 3 bases and the J gene end by 0 bases; junction bases not matched to a gene: 12. The CDR3 runs 18 residues. CDR3 nucleotide sequence: TGTGCCATCAGTGAAAGGGGCAGGGGGTCCTCTAGCACAGATACGCAGTATTTT. Its translation is CAISERGRGSSSTDTQYF.

This chain uses TRBV30 with TRBJ2-7; 7 positions match TRBD1. The length of the CDR3 is 14 residues. J gave up 1 base and V 8 bases, and 11 bases lay outside the gene matches. Per germline, CDR1 GTSNPN and CDR2 SVGIG (reference sequence). CDR3 coding DNA: TGTGCCGGCCAAACTCGGACAGGTTCCTACGAGCAGTACTTC. Translated, it gives CAGQTRTGSYEQYF. Together with reference TRBV30 and TRBJ2-7, the CDR3 gives the full variable domain: SQTIHQWPATLVQPVGSPLSLECTVEGTSNPNLYWYRQAAGRGLQLLFYSVGIGQISSEVPQNLSASRPQDRQFILSSKKLLLSDSGFYLCAGQTRTGSYEQYFGPGTRLTVT.

The chain employs TRBV5-1 and TRBJ1-5, with D unclear. The CDR3 extends over 13 amino acids. The V end lost 2 bases, the J end lost 1 base, and 4 bases lay between the germline ends. CDR1 is SGHRS and CDR2 is YFSETQ in the germline V gene. The chain's CDR3 is CASSFGSNQPQHF. CDR3 bases: TGCGCCAGCAGCTTTGGCAGCAATCAGCCCCAGCATTTT.

Only one count was recorded for this clone. V and J are TRBV19 and TRBJ1-5; a possible D gene is TRBD1 (6 bases). The V end lost 4 bases, the J end lost 3 bases, and 19 bases lay between the germline ends. The CDR3 extends over 17 amino acids. Germline-derived CDR1 and CDR2 are LNHDA and SQIVND (reference sequence). In nucleotides, the CDR3 is TGTGCCAGTAGTACCCGCCCGGGGGGGCCCTCCAATCAGCCCCAGCATTTT. As protein: CASSTRPGGPSNQPQHF. Together with reference TRBV19 and TRBJ1-5, the CDR3 gives the full variable domain: DGGITQSPKYLFRKEGQNVTLSCEQNLNHDAMYWYRQDPGQGLRLIYYSQIVNDFQKGDIAEGYSVSREKKESFPLTVTSAQKNPTAFYLCASSTRPGGPSNQPQHFGDGTRLSIL.

The chain joins TRBV5-1 to TRBJ2-5; D perhaps matches TRBD2 (6 bases). Trimming left V 4 bases short and J 2 bases short, with 18 bases between. This CDR3 spans 16 amino acids. CDR1 SGHRS and CDR2 YFSETQ come from the germline V gene. CDR3 residues: CASSAWAGTFQETQYF. CDR3 DNA sequence: TGCGCCAGCAGCGCCTGGGCCGGGACTTTTCAAGAGACCCAGTACTTC.